One and the same sample provided the 19 T cell receptor beta chains below, sequenced in a study of blood T cells in healthy people across ages. The authors ran a second PCR of about 7 to 11 cycles using a sample-barcoded 5' primer and a J-beta primer mix. In TCRdb, the 5' RACE reads were re-called with MiXCR into one record per CDR3 protein. This table has 710,000 or so distinct CDR3 sequences, about 24% appearing once. The sequenced sample was blood. These receptors all come from a man in his 70s in good health.

This clonotype showed up just a few times. The chain combines TRBV5-1 with TRBJ1-4, with D maybe TRBD1 (5 bases). The CDR3 consists of 16 residues. Trimming removed 9 bases from V and 5 bases from J, with 23 bases in between. The germline gives CDR1 SGHRS, CDR2 YFSETQ. The CDR3 region has the DNA TGCGCCACCACACTCCAGGGACGTGGGGACAATGAAAAACTGTTTTTT. Residues: CATTLQGRGDNEKLFF.

There are many counts of this clonotype. This rearrangement joins TRBV7-9 to TRBJ2-5; 9 bases match TRBD2. The V gene end was trimmed by 5 bases and the J gene end by 4 bases; junction bases not matched to a gene: 8. Per germline, CDR1 SEHNR and CDR2 FQNEAQ (reference sequence). CDR3 length equals 15 residues. CDR3 sequence (DNA): TGTGCCAGCAGCGTCCAACTAGCGGGTGCAGAGACCCAGTACTTC. Translated: CASSVQLAGAETQYF.

This clonotype occurred a few times. The rearrangement uses TRBV2 and TRBJ2-4, with 8 bases lining up with TRBD1. The V and J ends lost 7 bases and 4 bases, in that order; junction bases with no gene match: 6. Germline lookup yields CDR1 SNHLY and CDR2 FYNNEI. There are 14 residues in the CDR3. Here the CDR3 DNA reads TGTGCCAGCAATCCGGGACAGGCAAAAAACATTCAGTACTTC. The encoded protein is CASNPGQAKNIQYF. The full variable domain, its missing parts supplied by reference TRBV2 and TRBJ2-4, is EPEVTQTPSHQVTQMGQEVILRCVPISNHLYFYWYRQILGQKVEFLVSFYNNEISEKSEIFDDQFSVERPDGSNFTLKIRSTKLEDSAMYFCASNPGQAKNIQYFGAGTRLSVL.

The sample holds a few counts of this clonotype. V usage is TRBV6-5 and J usage is TRBJ1-4; TRBD1 might be the D (5 bases). CDR3 length equals 15 residues. Germline CDR1 MNHEY, CDR2 SVGAGI. Trimming cost V 6 bases and J 0 bases, with 11 bases left between them. CDR3 sequence reads: CASRRDGATNEKLFF. The CDR3 bases are TGTGCCAGCAGACGGGACGGAGCAACTAATGAAAAACTGTTTTTT.

The CDR3 loop reads CASSFSPREYQFF. CDR3 DNA: TGTGCCAGCAGCTTTAGTCCGCGGGAGTATCAGTTCTTC. V usage is TRBV7-8 and J usage is TRBJ2-5; TRBD2 aligns across 7 bases. The J call may be wrong; the DNA end is better matched by TRBJ2-1. Per germline, CDR1 SGHVS and CDR2 FQNEAQ. This CDR3 comprises 13 residues.

This chain uses TRBV5-1 with TRBJ2-3; D call uncertain. Germline-derived CDR1 and CDR2 are SGHRS and YFSETQ. V was clipped by 0 bases and J by 3 bases, with 14 bases between them. The CDR3 consists of 16 residues. The CDR3 coding sequence is TGCGCCAGCAGCTTGGGGGCCTCCCCTTATACAGATACGCAGTATTTT. Translating it yields CASSLGASPYTDTQYF.

The chain links TRBV28 to TRBJ1-2, with D uncertain. This CDR3 is built from 11 residues. The ends were cut back, 6 bases at V and 4 bases at J, with 6 bases in the middle. Germline V gives CDR1 MDHEN, CDR2 SYDVKM. CDR3: CASSQVYGYTF. The CDR3 DNA reads as TGTGCCAGCAGCCAAGTCTATGGCTACACCTTC.

A few counts support this clonotype. This chain connects TRBV24-1 to TRBJ1-4, with D perhaps TRBD1 (5 bases). CDR1 is KGHDR and CDR2 is SFDVKD in the germline V gene. Trimming stripped 4 bases from V and 3 bases from J, with 11 bases between. The CDR3 loop spans 15 amino acids. CDR3 in DNA: TGTGCCACCAGTGACCCCGGGACGCCTAATGAAAAACTGTTTTTT. This gives the protein CATSDPGTPNEKLFF.

V usage is TRBV19 and J usage is TRBJ1-2; 8 bases are shared with TRBD1. V was clipped by 7 bases and J by 4 bases; unmatched bases: 8. CDR1 is LNHDA and CDR2 is SQIVND in the germline V gene (reference sequence). The CDR3 has 14 residues. CDR3 nucleotide sequence: TGTGCCAGTACTAAATCCGGGACAGGCTATGGCTACACCTTC. It encodes CASTKSGTGYGYTF.

V usage is TRBV18 and J usage is TRBJ2-2, with D unclear. There are 14 residues in the CDR3. The ends were cut back, 2 bases at V and 4 bases at J, with 8 bases in the middle. Germline V gene sequence: CDR1 KGHSH, CDR2 LQKENI. The CDR3 here is CASSPMSLTGELFF. CDR3 bases: TGTGCCAGCTCACCAATGTCCCTCACCGGGGAGCTGTTTTTT.

CDR3 nucleotides: TGTGCCAGCAGACCGGGGACAGGGATTGTAAATGAGCAGTTCTTC. As protein: CASRPGTGIVNEQFF. This sequence joins TRBV12-3 or TRBV12-4 and TRBJ2-5; 9 bases are shared with TRBD1. The DNA end is a closer match to TRBJ2-1, so the J assignment may be wrong. The CDR3 length is 15 residues.

The genes are TRBV24-1 and TRBJ2-7, with 8 bases fitting TRBD1. The CDR3 runs 16 residues. Germline lookup yields CDR1 KGHDR and CDR2 SFDVKD. In DNA, the CDR3 is TGTGCCATCAGTCCCTTCCCGGACAGGGATTTGTACGAGCAGTACGTC. The encoded protein is CAISPFPDRDLYEQYV.

This clonotype was picked up many times. The chain joins TRBV12-3 or TRBV12-4 to TRBJ2-6; D is unclear. With 0 bases removed from V and 1 base from J, the gap between germline ends came to 7 bases. The CDR3 length is 16 residues. The chain's CDR3 is CASSLATGSGANVLTF. The CDR3 bases are TGTGCCAGCAGTTTAGCGACGGGTTCTGGGGCCAACGTCCTGACTTTC.

The sample holds many counts of this clonotype. The chain employs TRBV4-2 and TRBJ2-3, with 10 bases that match TRBD1. The V gene's germline CDR1 is LGHNA and CDR2 YNFKEQ. Trimming at V came to 0 bases and at J to 3 bases, leaving 3 bases not matched to a gene. This CDR3 contains 16 residues. The CDR3 nucleotides read TGTGCCAGCAGCCAAGACAGGACAGGGGGTACAGATACGCAGTATTTT. This sequence encodes CASSQDRTGGTDTQYF.

J is TRBJ2-4 and V is TRBV12-3 or TRBV12-4; maybe TRBD2 (7 bases). The length of the CDR3 is 14 residues. V shed 5 bases and J shed 10 bases, with 18 bases lying between them. CDR3 amino acids: CASSRSGAGRIQYF. The CDR3 region has the DNA TGTGCCAGCAGTCGATCAGGGGCCGGGAGGATTCAGTACTTC.

In this sample, this clonotype turned up many times. The chain is built from TRBV11-2 and TRBJ2-5; D not certain. CDR1 SGHAT and CDR2 FQNNGV come from the germline V gene. Trimming pared 4 bases from V and 5 bases from J, leaving 11 bases between. The CDR3 contains 13 residues. CDR3: CASSSTVGETQYF. The CDR3 bases are TGTGCCAGCAGCTCTACAGTGGGGGAGACCCAGTACTTC.

This clonotype was seen a few times. The V and J genes are TRBV6-5 and TRBJ2-3; D is undetermined. The CDR3 runs 15 residues. Deletions cut 2 bases from V and 0 bases from J, with 9 bases between. CDR1 MNHEY and CDR2 SVGAGI come from the germline V gene. In DNA, the CDR3 is TGTGCCAGCAGTTACAAGTACGGTAGCACAGATACGCAGTATTTT. Its translation: CASSYKYGSTDTQYF.

Details on this clonotype: An end of the junction differs from the germline gene, which may be a read error. This chain links TRBV5-1 with TRBJ1-5; perhaps TRBD1 as D (5 bases). The germline V gene encodes CDR1 SGHRS and CDR2 YFSETQ. CDR3 length: 14 amino acids. CDR3 loop: CASAPGDGNQPQHF. CDR3 coding DNA: TGCGCCAGCGCCCCGGGGGATGGCAATCAGCCCCAGCACTTT.

This clonotype came up a few times. V gene TRBV6-2 or TRBV6-3 combines with J gene TRBJ2-4; 7 nucleotides line up with TRBD1. Germline CDR1 and CDR2: MNHEY and SVGEGT. The CDR3 spans 14 residues. V lost 6 bases, J lost 8 bases, and 10 bases stayed unmatched. CDR3 DNA sequence: TGTGCCAGCAGCCCGGGACAGACCAGGGACATTCAGTACTTC. Translated: CASSPGQTRDIQYF.